This TCR beta chain was documented in a study of blood T cells in healthy people across ages. RNA extraction gave at least 6 micrograms of total RNA per sample. Sample-barcoded 5' priming and a J-beta primer mix drove a second PCR of 7 to 11 cycles. Every cDNA molecule carried a tag from a template-switch adaptor bearing 12 random nucleotides. TCRdb reprocessed the 5' RACE reads with MiXCR, giving one entry per CDR3 protein. The table lists about 1.6 million distinct CDR3 sequences, roughly 32% of them singletons, with roughly 12% in the top ten. J was trimmed by 3 bases and V by 0 bases; bases with no gene match: 5. CDR3 length: 15 residues. Germline CDR1 and CDR2: DFQATT and SNEGSKA (reference sequence). Study-wide results and limits: Naive T cell percentage and TCR beta diversity correlated strongly.

With respect to this clonotype: Its antigen is currently unknown.

This TCR came from a woman between 25 and 40 years old in good health. The chain recombines TRBV20-1 with TRBJ1-5; 7 bases match TRBD1. The sample consisted of blood. CDR3 amino acids: CSAREGQQNNQPQHF. In nucleotides, the CDR3 is TGCAGTGCTAGAGAGGGACAGCAAAACAATCAGCCCCAGCATTTT.